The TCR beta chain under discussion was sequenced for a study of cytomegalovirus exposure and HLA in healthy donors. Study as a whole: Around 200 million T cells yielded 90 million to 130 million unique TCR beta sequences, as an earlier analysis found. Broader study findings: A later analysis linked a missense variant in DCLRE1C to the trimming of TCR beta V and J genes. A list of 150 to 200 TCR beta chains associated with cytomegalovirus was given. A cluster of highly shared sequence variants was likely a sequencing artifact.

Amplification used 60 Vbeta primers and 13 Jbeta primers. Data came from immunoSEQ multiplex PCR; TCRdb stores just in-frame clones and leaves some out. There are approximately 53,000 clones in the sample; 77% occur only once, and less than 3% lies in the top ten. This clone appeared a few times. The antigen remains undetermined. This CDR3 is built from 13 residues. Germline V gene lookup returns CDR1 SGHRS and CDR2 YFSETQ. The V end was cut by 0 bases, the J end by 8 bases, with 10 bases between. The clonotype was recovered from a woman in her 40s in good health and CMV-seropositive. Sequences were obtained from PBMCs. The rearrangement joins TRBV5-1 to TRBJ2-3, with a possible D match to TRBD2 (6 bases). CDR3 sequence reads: CASSLDLGGTQYF. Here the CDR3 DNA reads TGCGCCAGCAGCTTGGATTTGGGGGGTACGCAGTATTTT.